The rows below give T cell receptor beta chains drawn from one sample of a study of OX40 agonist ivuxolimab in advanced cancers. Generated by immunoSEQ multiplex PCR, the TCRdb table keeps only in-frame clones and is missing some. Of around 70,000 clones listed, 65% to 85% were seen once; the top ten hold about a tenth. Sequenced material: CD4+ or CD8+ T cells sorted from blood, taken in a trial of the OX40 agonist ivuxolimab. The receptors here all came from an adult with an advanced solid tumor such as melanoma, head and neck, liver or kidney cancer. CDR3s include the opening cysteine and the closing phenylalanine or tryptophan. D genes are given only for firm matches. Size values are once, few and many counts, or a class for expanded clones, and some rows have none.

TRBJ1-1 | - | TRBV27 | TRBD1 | CASSSTGGTEAFF | TGTGCCAGCAGTTCGACAGGGGGCACTGAAGCTTTCTTT
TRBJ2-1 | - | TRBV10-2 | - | CASSESYNEQFF | TGCGCCAGCAGTGAGTCCTACAATGAGCAGTTCTTC
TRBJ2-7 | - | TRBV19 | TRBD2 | CASSIPTLAGRPYEQYF | TGTGCCAGTAGTATTCCCACACTAGCGGGAAGACCCTACGAGCAGTACTTC
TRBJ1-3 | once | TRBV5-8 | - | CASSLGEQGNTIYF | TGTGCCAGCAGCTTGGGGGAACAGGGAAACACCATATATTTT
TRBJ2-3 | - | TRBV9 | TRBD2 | CASRGTSGGSSTDTQYF | TGTGCCAGCAGAGGGACTAGCGGGGGGTCTAGCACAGATACGCAGTATTTT
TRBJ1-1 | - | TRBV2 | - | CAGGGEVNTEAFF | TGTGCCGGGGGGGGAGAGGTGAACACTGAAGCTTTCTTT
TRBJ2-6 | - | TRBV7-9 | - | CASSPIPVLSGANVLTF | TGTGCCAGCAGCCCCATTCCAGTCCTCTCTGGGGCCAACGTCCTGACTTTC
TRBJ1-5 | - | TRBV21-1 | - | CASSKEGRAPWDQPQHF | TGTGCCAGCAGCAAAGAAGGCAGGGCCCCGTGGGATCAGCCCCAGCATTTT
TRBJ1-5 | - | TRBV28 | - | CASSLWEGNQPQHF | TGTGCCAGCAGTTTATGGGAAGGCAATCAGCCCCAGCATTTT
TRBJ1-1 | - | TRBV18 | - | CASSPTDGTPVF | TGTGCCAGCTCACCCACTGACGGCACCCCTGTCTTT
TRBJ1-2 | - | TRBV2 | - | CASKRQENYGYTF | TGTGCCAGCAAGAGGCAGGAGAACTATGGCTACACCTTC
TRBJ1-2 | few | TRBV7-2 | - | CASSRDRYSYGYTF | TGTGCCAGCAGCCGGGACCGTTACTCCTATGGCTACACCTTC
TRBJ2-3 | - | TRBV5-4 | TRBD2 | CASSSSGASTDTQYF | TGTGCCAGCAGCTCTAGCGGGGCTAGCACAGATACGCAGTATTTT
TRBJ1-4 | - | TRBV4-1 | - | CASSQVDRMGLEKLFF | TGCGCCAGCAGCCAAGTTGATAGAATGGGGCTGGAAAAACTGTTTTTT
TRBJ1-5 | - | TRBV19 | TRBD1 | CATRDRDRQPQHF | TGTGCCACCCGGGACAGGGATAGGCAGCCCCAGCATTTT
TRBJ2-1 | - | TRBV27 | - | CASTSDLYNEQFF | TGTGCCAGCACCTCGGACCTCTACAATGAGCAGTTCTTC
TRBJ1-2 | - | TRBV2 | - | CASSEGTDNYGYTF | TGTGCCAGCAGTGAAGGAACAGATAACTATGGCTACACCTTC
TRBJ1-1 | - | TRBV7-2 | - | CASSLLGIHTTEAFF | TGTGCCAGCAGCTTATTAGGGATCCACACCACTGAAGCTTTCTTT
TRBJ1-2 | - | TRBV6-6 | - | CASSPLGEGYTF | TGTGCCAGCAGTCCCCTCGGGGAGGGCTACACCTTC
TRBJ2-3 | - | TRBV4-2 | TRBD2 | CASSQGFGLAGVDTQYF | TGTGCCAGCAGCCAAGGCTTTGGACTAGCGGGAGTAGATACGCAGTATTTT
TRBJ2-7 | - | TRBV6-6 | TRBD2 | CASSPLAGGIPEQYF | TGTGCCAGCAGTCCCCTCGCGGGAGGAATCCCCGAGCAGTACTTC
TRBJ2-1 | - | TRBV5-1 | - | CASSLEGVYEQFF | TGCGCCAGCAGCTTGGAAGGGGTCTATGAGCAGTTCTTC
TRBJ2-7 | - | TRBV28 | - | CASSDRTHVYEQYF | TGTGCCAGCAGCGATCGGACACATGTCTACGAGCAGTACTTC
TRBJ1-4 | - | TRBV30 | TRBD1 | CAWSRDRNEKLFF | TGTGCCTGGAGTCGGGACAGGAATGAAAAACTGTTTTTT
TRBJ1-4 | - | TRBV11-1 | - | CASSLRSSNEKLFF | TGTGCCAGCAGCTTGCGCAGCTCTAATGAAAAACTGTTTTTT
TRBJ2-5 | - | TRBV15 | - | CATSDRDAKETQYF | TGTGCCACCAGCGACCGGGACGCTAAAGAGACCCAGTACTTC
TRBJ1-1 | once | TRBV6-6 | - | CAALRGTEAFF | TGTGCCGCCCTTAGGGGGACTGAAGCTTTCTTT
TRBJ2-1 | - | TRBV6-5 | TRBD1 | CASSYEGASYNEQFF | TGTGCCAGCAGTTACGAGGGGGCGTCCTACAATGAGCAGTTCTTC
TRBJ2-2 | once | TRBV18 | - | CASSPPEGWRSGELFF | TGTGCCAGCTCACCACCGGAAGGGTGGAGGTCCGGGGAGCTGTTTTTT
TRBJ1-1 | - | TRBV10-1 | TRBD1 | CASSVGTGRGEAFF | TGCGCCAGCAGTGTCGGGACAGGGAGAGGTGAAGCTTTCTTT
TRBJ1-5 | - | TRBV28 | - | CASSHSSGSNQPQHF | TGTGCCAGCAGCCACTCCTCGGGTAGCAATCAGCCCCAGCATTTT
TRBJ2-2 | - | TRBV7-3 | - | CASSLSATYNTGELFF | TGTGCCAGCAGCTTAAGTGCCACATATAACACCGGGGAGCTGTTTTTT
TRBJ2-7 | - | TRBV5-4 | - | CASSLGGEVSYEQYF | TGTGCCAGCAGCTTGGGAGGGGAAGTCTCCTACGAGCAGTACTTC
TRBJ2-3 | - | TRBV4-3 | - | CASSQDLGGYTDTQYF | TGCGCCAGCAGCCAAGATCTTGGGGGATACACAGATACGCAGTATTTT
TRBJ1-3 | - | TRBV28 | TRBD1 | CASSPPGGTGNTIYF | TGTGCCAGCAGTCCACCAGGGGGAACTGGAAACACCATATATTTT